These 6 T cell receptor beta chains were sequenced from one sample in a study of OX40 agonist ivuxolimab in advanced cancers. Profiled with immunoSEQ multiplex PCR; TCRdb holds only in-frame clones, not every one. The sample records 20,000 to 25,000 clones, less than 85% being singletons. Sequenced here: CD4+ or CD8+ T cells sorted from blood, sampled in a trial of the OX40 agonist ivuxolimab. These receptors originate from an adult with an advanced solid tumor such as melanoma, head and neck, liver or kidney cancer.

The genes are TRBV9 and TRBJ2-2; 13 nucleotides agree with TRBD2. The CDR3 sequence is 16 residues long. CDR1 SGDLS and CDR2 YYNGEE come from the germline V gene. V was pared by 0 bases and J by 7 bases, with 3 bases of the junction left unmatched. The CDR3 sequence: CASSVAGTSGIGELFF. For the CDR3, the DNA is TGTGCCAGCAGCGTAGCCGGGACTAGCGGGATCGGGGAGCTGTTTTTT.

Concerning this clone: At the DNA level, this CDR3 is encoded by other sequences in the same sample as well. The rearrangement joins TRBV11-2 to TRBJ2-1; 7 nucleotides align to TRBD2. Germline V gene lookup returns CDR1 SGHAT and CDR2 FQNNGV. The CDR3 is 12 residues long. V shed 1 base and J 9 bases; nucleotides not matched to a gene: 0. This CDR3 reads CASSLGGGEQFF. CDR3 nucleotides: TGTGCCAGCAGCTTAGGGGGGGGTGAGCAGTTCTTC.

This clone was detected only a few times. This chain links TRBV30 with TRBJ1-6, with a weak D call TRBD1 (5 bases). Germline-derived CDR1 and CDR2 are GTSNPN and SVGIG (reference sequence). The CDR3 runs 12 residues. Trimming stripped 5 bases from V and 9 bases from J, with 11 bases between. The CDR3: CAWGAFGSPLHF. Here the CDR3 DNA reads TGTGCCTGGGGGGCCTTCGGTTCACCCCTCCACTTT.

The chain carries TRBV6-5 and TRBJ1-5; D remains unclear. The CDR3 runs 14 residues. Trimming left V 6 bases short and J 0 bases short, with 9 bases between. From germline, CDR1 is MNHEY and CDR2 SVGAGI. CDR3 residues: CASSPGISNQPQHF. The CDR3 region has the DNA TGTGCCAGCAGCCCGGGCATTAGCAATCAGCCCCAGCATTTT.

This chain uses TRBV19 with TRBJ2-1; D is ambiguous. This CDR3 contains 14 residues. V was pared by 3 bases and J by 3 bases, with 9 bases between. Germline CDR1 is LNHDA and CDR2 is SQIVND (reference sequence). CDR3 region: CASSIPGRYNEQFF. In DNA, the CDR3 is TGTGCCAGTAGTATCCCCGGGCGCTACAATGAGCAGTTCTTC.

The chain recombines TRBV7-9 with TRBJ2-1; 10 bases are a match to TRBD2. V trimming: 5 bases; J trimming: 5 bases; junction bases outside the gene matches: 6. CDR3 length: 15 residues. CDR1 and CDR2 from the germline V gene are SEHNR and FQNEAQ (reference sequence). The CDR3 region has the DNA TGTGCCAGCAGCCCCGCCCTAGCGGGAGACAATGAGCAGTTCTTC. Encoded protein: CASSPALAGDNEQFF.